The clone carrying this TCR beta chain has only one observation. Amplification used 60 Vbeta primers and 13 Jbeta primers. Method: immunoSEQ multiplex PCR; TCRdb's copy keeps in-frame clones and lacks some. The sample holds about 50,000 clones, about 82% seen once. The CDR3 has 14 residues. CDR1 is SGDLS, CDR2 YYNGEE, per germline. J lost 10 bases, V lost 2 bases, and 6 bases had no gene match. The sample belongs to a study of cytomegalovirus exposure and HLA in healthy donors. The V call is TRBV9, the J call TRBJ1-6; TRBD1 matches 7 bases. The source of this sequence is a man younger than 45 in good health and CMV-seronegative. The sequenced sample was PBMCs. CDR3 region: CASSVDRVGSPLHF. The CDR3 nucleotides are TGTGCCAGCAGCGTCGACAGGGTCGGGTCACCCCTCCACTTT.